This TCR beta chain was retrieved from a study of blood T cell repertoires in COVID-19. Study details: Sample material is recorded as cDNA or gDNA derived from T cells, B-cell-depleted T cells, or PBMCs.

Per the study methods: Scientists estimated how many nucleated cells there were by amplifying reference gene primers. Method: immunoSEQ multiplex PCR; TCRdb's copy keeps in-frame clones and lacks some. That table furnishes V, J and clone size, whereas the DNA furnished D and trimming. Here the sample spans roughly 250,000 clones, roughly 87% being singletons. Sequenced sample: peripheral blood. The receptor was derived from a man aged 55-75 years who had recovered from COVID-19.

CDR3 sequence reads: CASSLAITGAYEQYF. CDR3 DNA: TGCGCCAGCAGCCTCGCGATTACAGGGGCCTACGAGCAGTACTTC. This sequence joins TRBV4-1 and TRBJ2-7; 7 positions agree with TRBD1. In germline, CDR1 is MGHRA, CDR2 YSYEKL. This CDR3 comprises 15 residues. V lost 4 bases and J lost 2; bases outside the gene matches: 8.